These 28 T cell receptor beta chains were all obtained from the same sample, sequenced in a study of blood T cell repertoires in COVID-19. Clones were read by immunoSEQ multiplex PCR, and TCRdb kept only the in-frame ones, dropping some. The sample includes hundreds of thousands of clones, over 75% of them seen just once. Sequencing was performed on PBMCs or T cells enriched from blood (not recorded which). The receptors derive from a woman in her thirties or forties who had recovered from COVID-19.

V usage is TRBV10-3 and J usage is TRBJ2-2; D is perhaps TRBD1 (6 bases). Trimming shortened V by 8 bases and J by 5 bases, and 15 bases separated the two germline ends. The CDR3 runs to 14 residues. In germline, CDR1 is ENHRY, CDR2 SYGVKD. CDR3 residues: CAIAQGRETGELFF. The CDR3, as DNA: TGTGCCATCGCACAGGGAAGAGAAACCGGGGAGCTGTTTTTT.

This chain links TRBV5-6 with TRBJ2-2, with TRBD1 identical over 8 bases. Per the germline V gene, CDR1 is SGHDT and CDR2 is YYEEEE. The CDR3 is 15 residues long. With V trimmed by 0 bases and J by 6 bases, 4 bases remained unmatched. CDR3 in amino acids: CASSLADRDAGELFF. Here the CDR3 DNA reads TGTGCCAGCAGCTTGGCGGACAGGGACGCCGGGGAGCTGTTTTTT.

On this clone: Other DNA sequences in the same sample also yield this CDR3. The J gene is TRBJ1-3, the V gene TRBV15; no clear D. Trimming cost V 0 bases and J 2 bases, with 8 bases left between them. The CDR3 totals 15 residues. Germline loops: CDR1 LNHNV, CDR2 YYDKDF (reference sequence). The CDR3 reads CATSRDKGAGNTIYF. The CDR3 coding sequence is TGTGCCACCAGCAGAGATAAGGGAGCTGGAAACACCATATATTTT.

The gene calls are TRBV3-1 (or the pseudogene TRBV3-2) and TRBJ2-3; D unresolved. Trimming cost V 2 bases and J 7 bases, with 25 bases left between them. CDR3 length: 18 residues. Germline values: CDR1 LGHDT, CDR2 YNNKEL (reference sequence). CDR3 amino acids: CASSQLFSLVRDGYTQYF. CDR3 nucleotides: TGTGCCAGCAGCCAACTCTTTTCTTTGGTGCGTGATGGTTATACGCAGTATTTT.

This rearrangement joins TRBV13 to TRBJ2-7, with D perhaps matching TRBD2 (6 bases). Trimming shortened V by 1 base and J by 7 bases, and 14 bases separated the two germline ends. The germline CDR1 and CDR2 sequences are PRHDT and FYEKMQ (reference sequence). CDR3 length: 14 amino acids. The CDR3 here is CASSLENAGTEQYF. CDR3 coding DNA: TGTGCCAGCAGCTTAGAGAACGCCGGGACTGAGCAGTACTTC.

The V call is TRBV5-6, the J call TRBJ1-4; TRBD1 matches 7 bases. Germline values: CDR1 SGHDT, CDR2 YYEEEE. After removal of 4 bases from V and 1 base from J, the junction contained 10 bases not matched to a gene. There are 17 residues in the CDR3. The CDR3 region has the DNA TGTGCCAGCAGCGGGACAGACGTCTTCCTAACTAATGAAAAACTGTTTTTT. Amino acids: CASSGTDVFLTNEKLFF.

The chain employs TRBV19 and TRBJ2-1; 16 bases are a match to TRBD2. The CDR3 contains 21 residues. CDR1 and CDR2 from the germline V gene are LNHDA and SQIVND (reference sequence). Losses at the gene ends were 6 bases for V and 0 bases for J; bases not matched to a gene: 14. Here the CDR3 DNA reads TGTGCCAGTAGGGGACTAGCGGGGGGGACTGACGCGAGACTCTCCTACAATGAGCAGTTCTTC. It encodes CASRGLAGGTDARLSYNEQFF.

In regard to this clone: Other nucleotide sequences in the sample specify the same CDR3. V gene TRBV19 combines with J gene TRBJ1-4; 9 bases agree with TRBD1. The CDR3 totals 13 residues. V dropped 8 bases and J dropped 6; count of bases not matched to a gene: 4. CDR1 is LNHDA and CDR2 is SQIVND in the germline V gene (reference sequence). The CDR3 reads CASSRDRDEKLFF. The CDR3 nucleotides are TGTGCCAGTTCCCGGGACAGGGATGAAAAACTGTTTTTT.

The table lists this clone with a count of one. This chain links TRBV6-1 with TRBJ1-5; TRBD1 might be the D (5 bases). The CDR3 is 15 residues long. Germline V gene data show CDR1 as MNHNS and CDR2 as SASEGT. V dropped 1 base and J dropped 6 bases, with 13 bases sitting between them. The CDR3 spells CASSEESGRAQPQHF. In nucleotides, the CDR3 is TGTGCCAGCAGTGAAGAGTCAGGGAGGGCTCAGCCCCAGCATTTT.

This clone was recorded only once. The CDR3 nucleotides are TGCAGCGTTAAAGCCCCGGGAATTGACTATGGCTACACCTTC. It is translated as CSVKAPGIDYGYTF. The chain is built from TRBV29-1 and TRBJ1-2; D is unclear. The CDR3 loop spans 14 amino acids. V dropped 5 bases and J dropped 3 bases, with 16 bases sitting between them. CDR1 is SQVTM, CDR2 ANQGSEA, per germline.

V usage is TRBV2 and J usage is TRBJ1-1; D may be TRBD1 (5 bases). The CDR3 extends over 13 amino acids. Germline V CDR1 and CDR2: SNHLY, FYNNEI. Between the trimmed V and J ends, which lost 6 bases and 0 bases, there was a span of 8 bases. DNA for the CDR3: TGTGCCAGCAGGATGGACATGAACACTGAAGCTTTCTTT. This codes for CASRMDMNTEAFF.

This clone was recorded once. V usage is TRBV19 and J usage is TRBJ2-1; D not resolved. The V gene's germline CDR1 is LNHDA and CDR2 SQIVND (reference sequence). This CDR3 is 18 amino acids long. The ends were cut back, 1 base at V and 0 bases at J, with 16 bases in the middle. CDR3 nucleotides: TGTGCCAGTAGTATAGGAAGGAGTTTAGGTTACTCCTACAATGAGCAGTTCTTC. Its translation: CASSIGRSLGYSYNEQFF.

A single count supports this clone. This chain links TRBV19 with TRBJ2-3, with 11 bases matching TRBD2. The V gene's germline CDR1 is LNHDA and CDR2 SQIVND (reference sequence). The CDR3 is 15 residues long. V dropped 8 bases and J dropped 2; count of bases not matched to a gene: 6. CDR3 region: CASQLGLAVTDTQYF. CDR3 nucleotide sequence: TGTGCCAGTCAACTGGGACTAGCGGTCACAGATACGCAGTATTTT.

The sample holds one count of this clone. The chain is built from TRBV2 and TRBJ1-2; TRBD1 aligns across 11 bases. Germline CDR1 and CDR2: SNHLY and FYNNEI. This CDR3 region has 13 residues. The V gene end was trimmed by 6 bases and the J gene end by 8 bases; junction bases not matched to a gene: 5. The CDR3 DNA is TGTGCCAGCAGGGGACAGGGGGTAGGGGGCTACACCTTC. Translating gives CASRGQGVGGYTF.

The chain recombines TRBV7-2 with TRBJ2-5, with 11 bases that match TRBD2. Germline assignment: CDR1 SGHTA and CDR2 FQGNSA. This CDR3 is built from 15 residues. Losses at the gene ends were 4 bases for V and 1 base for J; bases not matched to a gene: 2. In DNA, the CDR3 is TGTGCCAGCAGCTCGGGACTAGCGGTCCAAGAGACCCAGTACTTC. It is translated as CASSSGLAVQETQYF.

The chain joins TRBV27 to TRBJ2-2; D not resolved. The germline V gene has CDR1 MNHEY and CDR2 SMNVEV (reference sequence). The CDR3 sequence is 14 residues long. Trimming removed 5 bases from V and 4 bases from J, with 11 bases in between. CDR3 nucleotides: TGTGCCAGCAGTCCAAACTATTCCACCGGGGAGCTGTTTTTT. Amino acid sequence: CASSPNYSTGELFF.

In this sample, this clone turned up many times. Other DNA variants within this sample encode the same CDR3. The chain links TRBV29-1 to TRBJ1-1, with D maybe TRBD1 (6 bases). Germline V gene data show CDR1 as SQVTM and CDR2 as ANQGSEA. V lost 0 bases and J 4 bases, leaving 9 bases between the germline ends. The CDR3 length is 13 residues. In DNA, the CDR3 is TGCAGCGTTGAAGAACCCAGGGGCACTGAAGCTTTCTTT. Amino acids: CSVEEPRGTEAFF.

The rearrangement links TRBV6-5 to TRBJ2-5, with TRBD2 matching 10 bases. V lost 6 bases, J lost 4 bases, and 5 bases stayed unmatched. The CDR3 contains 14 residues. Germline lookup yields CDR1 MNHEY and CDR2 SVGAGI. The CDR3 reads CASRPLAGVETQYF. Here the CDR3 DNA reads TGTGCCAGCAGACCGCTAGCGGGAGTAGAGACCCAGTACTTC.

This chain connects TRBV5-6 to TRBJ2-2; 9 positions agree with TRBD2. Germline V gene data show CDR1 as SGHDT and CDR2 as YYEEEE. The CDR3 is 15 amino acids. After removal of 0 bases from V and 4 bases from J, the junction contained 1 base not matched to a gene. CDR3 in amino acids: CASSLGSGGTGELFF. In DNA, the CDR3 is TGTGCCAGCAGCTTGGGTAGCGGGGGCACCGGGGAGCTGTTTTTT.

V and J are TRBV4-1 and TRBJ2-1; TRBD1 agrees at 10 bases. Looked up from germline, CDR1 is MGHRA and CDR2 is YSYEKL. Unmatched junction bases numbered 11, after V lost 7 bases and J lost 2 bases. The CDR3 sequence is 17 residues long. The DNA for the CDR3 is TGCGCCAGCACCCAGACGTTAGGGACAGGGGCCTACAATGAGCAGTTCTTC. Protein: CASTQTLGTGAYNEQFF.

The chain carries TRBV5-8 and TRBJ2-1; 7 bases align to TRBD2. CDR3 length: 15 residues. V lost 6 bases, J lost 0 bases, and 6 bases stayed unmatched. The germline V gene encodes CDR1 SGHTS and CDR2 YDEGEE. CDR3 protein: CASIPSGSSYNEQFF. CDR3 DNA: TGTGCCAGCATACCTAGCGGAAGCTCCTACAATGAGCAGTTCTTC.

The J gene is TRBJ2-7, the V gene TRBV3-1 (or the pseudogene TRBV3-2); the match to TRBD1 covers 9 bases. V shed 2 bases and J 7 bases; nucleotides not matched to a gene: 3. CDR1 and CDR2 (germline): LGHDT, YNNKEL (reference sequence). This CDR3 region has 13 residues. Here the CDR3 DNA reads TGTGCCAGCAGCCAAACAGGGGGCCGGGAGCAGTACTTC. Translation gives CASSQTGGREQYF.

The chain has TRBV11-2 and TRBJ2-2; D may be TRBD2 (5 bases). The CDR3 contains 16 residues. V was shortened by 3 bases and J by 4 bases, with 15 bases between the two germline ends. The germline gives CDR1 SGHAT, CDR2 FQNNGV. Written as DNA, the CDR3 is TGTGCCAGCAGCTTTCACCCTAGCTCGGGCACCGGGGAGCTGTTTTTT. This sequence encodes CASSFHPSSGTGELFF.

V usage is TRBV18 and J usage is TRBJ2-5; D call uncertain. Trimming took 3 bases from V and 4 from J, leaving 6 bases between them. CDR3 length equals 12 residues. The germline V gene has CDR1 KGHSH and CDR2 LQKENI. CDR3 sequence (DNA): TGTGCCAGCTCACCTAACGGAGAGACCCAGTACTTC. Translated, it gives CASSPNGETQYF. The complete variable domain, with remaining parts taken from reference TRBV18 and TRBJ2-5, reads NAGVMQNPRHLVRRRGQEARLRCSPMKGHSHVYWYRQLPEEGLKFMVYLQKENIIDESGMPKERFSAEFPKEGPSILRIQQVVRGDSAAYFCASSPNGETQYFGPGTRLLVL.

The chain joins TRBV18 to TRBJ1-2; D gene ambiguous. Germline loops: CDR1 KGHSH, CDR2 LQKENI. V lost 2 bases, J lost 4 bases, and 11 bases lay in between. The CDR3 covers 14 residues. CDR3 sequence reads: CASSPLETAYGYTF. The DNA of the CDR3 is TGTGCCAGCTCACCATTGGAGACTGCCTATGGCTACACCTTC.

Here the CDR3 reads CASSLVAGSQETQYF. The CDR3 DNA reads TGCGCCAGCAGCTTGGTTGCGGGGTCCCAAGAGACCCAGTACTTC. V gene TRBV5-1 combines with J gene TRBJ2-5, with D tentatively TRBD2 (6 bases). This CDR3 comprises 15 residues. Trimming cost V 0 bases and J 1 base, with 10 bases left between them. CDR1 is SGHRS, CDR2 YFSETQ, per germline.

This clone has just one count. This sequence joins TRBV19 and TRBJ1-1; D possibly corresponds to TRBD1 (6 bases). The CDR3 runs to 14 residues. V was trimmed by 4 bases and J by 1 base, leaving 10 bases between them. Germline CDR1 is LNHDA and CDR2 is SQIVND (reference sequence). The CDR3 region has the DNA TGTGCCAGTAGTACACAAGGGGGGAACACTGAAGCTTTCTTT. It yields the protein CASSTQGGNTEAFF.

V and J are TRBV3-1 (or the pseudogene TRBV3-2) and TRBJ2-7; 8 positions agree with TRBD2. The germline V gene has CDR1 LGHDT and CDR2 YNNKEL (reference sequence). The CDR3 has 15 residues. After removal of 4 bases from V and 4 bases from J, the junction contained 9 bases not matched to a gene. The CDR3 region is CASSPDLASGYEQYF. The CDR3 DNA sequence: TGTGCCAGCAGCCCAGATTTAGCTAGCGGGTACGAGCAGTACTTC.